This entry lists 5 T cell receptor beta chains sequenced from one sample in a study of vaccination effects on CD4 cells after COVID-19. The culture ran for under eleven days, and then CD4+ T cells were isolated. No cognate antigen is known for these TCRs. Measured with immunoSEQ multiplex PCR; TCRdb has only the in-frame clones, and not every one. Counted here are 45,000 to 75,000 clones, over 60% occurring once; the ten biggest clones make up approximately 2.8%. The specimen comprised CD4+ T cells from PBMCs cultured without peptide, sampled before COVID-19 vaccination. The receptors come from a human donor who received a COVID-19 vaccine.

The CDR3 protein is CASSLGPPGQTNEKLFF. The DNA for the CDR3 is TGCGCCAGCAGCTTGGGGCCTCCGGGACAGACTAATGAAAAACTGTTTTTT. This sequence joins TRBV5-1 and TRBJ1-4; the match to TRBD1 covers 7 bases. The CDR3 contains 17 residues. The V segment lost 0 bases and the J segment 2 bases; nucleotides outside the gene matches: 7. Germline V CDR1 and CDR2: SGHRS, YFSETQ.

The rearrangement uses TRBV6-5 and TRBJ2-7; 8 bases line up with TRBD1. The CDR3 has 13 residues. V lost 5 bases to trimming and J lost 7 bases; unmatched junction nucleotides: 7. Germline-derived CDR1 and CDR2 are MNHEY and SVGAGI. CDR3 sequence: CASSKDRVREQYV. In nucleotides, the CDR3 is TGTGCCAGCAGTAAGGACAGGGTGAGGGAGCAGTACGTC.

J is TRBJ2-1 and V is TRBV18, with TRBD2 identical over 14 bases. V trimming: 4 bases; J trimming: 5 bases; junction bases outside the gene matches: 13. The CDR3 is 19 residues long. Germline V lookup: CDR1 KGHSH, CDR2 LQKENI. The chain's CDR3 is CASSRQNFGTSGSNNEQFF. For the CDR3, the DNA is TGTGCCAGCTCACGCCAAAACTTCGGGACTAGCGGGAGTAACAATGAGCAGTTCTTC.

This sequence joins TRBV19 and TRBJ1-5, with 9 bases identical to TRBD1. The CDR3 totals 14 residues. The V segment lost 9 bases and the J segment 7 bases; nucleotides outside the gene matches: 10. Germline assignment: CDR1 LNHDA and CDR2 SQIVND (reference sequence). The CDR3 DNA sequence: TGTGCCAGCTTCAACGGGACAGGGAACCAGCCCCAGCATTTT. Translation: CASFNGTGNQPQHF.

V is TRBV5-1 and J is TRBJ2-2, with 9 bases aligning to TRBD1. The J segment lost 4 bases and the V segment lost 2 bases, leaving 9 bases of the junction unmatched. The CDR3 has 17 residues. Germline values: CDR1 SGHRS, CDR2 YFSETQ. CDR3 loop: CASSFRRDRGSTGELFF. The CDR3 DNA sequence: TGCGCCAGCAGCTTTAGGCGAGACAGGGGGAGCACCGGGGAGCTGTTTTTT.